The rows below give T cell receptor beta chains drawn from one sample of a study of shared clonotypes between healthy human individuals. Sequenced by immunoSEQ multiplex PCR; TCRdb stores in-frame clones only, minus some. The sample yields just over 2,000,000 clones, approximately 95% seen once. The sample comprised naive CD8+ T cells sorted from blood. These receptors came from a man aged 18-30 years in good health. CDR3s include the opening cysteine and the closing phenylalanine or tryptophan. Each record gives: D gene, clone size, J gene, V gene, CDR3 DNA, CDR3 protein. D genes are given only for firm matches. Clone size is not always given. Where it is, it says once, few, many or a class for expanded clones.

D gene: TRBD1; clone size: .; J gene: TRBJ2-1; V gene: TRBV7-2; CDR3 DNA: TGTGCCAGCAGCTTCAACCAGGGGGCAGTCTACAATGAGCAGTTCTTC; CDR3 protein: CASSFNQGAVYNEQFF
D gene: .; clone size: .; J gene: TRBJ2-7; V gene: TRBV7-9; CDR3 DNA: TGTGCCAGCAGCTTATGGAACGTTCCCTACGAGCAGTACTTC; CDR3 protein: CASSLWNVPYEQYF
D gene: .; clone size: .; J gene: TRBJ1-1; V gene: TRBV2; CDR3 DNA: TGTGCCAGCAGTGCCGGATATCTGAACACTGAAGCTTTCTTT; CDR3 protein: CASSAGYLNTEAFF
D gene: .; clone size: .; J gene: TRBJ1-3; V gene: TRBV30; CDR3 DNA: TGTGCCTGGAGTACGCAAAGCTCTGGAAACACCATATATTTT; CDR3 protein: CAWSTQSSGNTIYF
D gene: TRBD1; clone size: .; J gene: TRBJ1-4; V gene: TRBV4-3; CDR3 DNA: TGCGCCAGCAGCCAAGAACAGGGGAATGAAAAACTGTTTTTT; CDR3 protein: CASSQEQGNEKLFF
D gene: .; clone size: .; J gene: TRBJ2-3; V gene: TRBV5-6; CDR3 DNA: TGTGCCAGCAGCGTGGACAGTTCAGATACGCAGTATTTT; CDR3 protein: CASSVDSSDTQYF
D gene: .; clone size: .; J gene: TRBJ1-2; V gene: TRBV9; CDR3 DNA: TGTGCCAGCAGCCTAGGGGACGGACATGGCTACACCTTC; CDR3 protein: CASSLGDGHGYTF
D gene: .; clone size: .; J gene: TRBJ2-1; V gene: TRBV25-1; CDR3 DNA: TGTGCCAGCAGTCCTCTAGGGGCCTACAATGAGCAGTTCTTC; CDR3 protein: CASSPLGAYNEQFF
D gene: .; clone size: few; J gene: TRBJ1-1; V gene: TRBV5-4; CDR3 DNA: TGTGCCAGCAGCCCGGAGGGGTTTGAAGCTTTCTTT; CDR3 protein: CASSPEGFEAFF
D gene: .; clone size: .; J gene: TRBJ2-5; V gene: TRBV27; CDR3 DNA: TGTGCCAGCAGTTTAGGCCTCCGGCCCCTCCAAGAGACCCAGTACTTC; CDR3 protein: CASSLGLRPLQETQYF
D gene: .; clone size: .; J gene: TRBJ2-7; V gene: TRBV5-6; CDR3 DNA: TGTGCCAGCTACGCCGCAGGGGATTTAGGAGAGCAGTACTTC; CDR3 protein: CASYAAGDLGEQYF
D gene: .; clone size: .; J gene: TRBJ2-3; V gene: TRBV2; CDR3 DNA: TGTGCCAGGACGGACATTACTAGCACAGATACGCAGTATTTT; CDR3 protein: CARTDITSTDTQYF
D gene: .; clone size: once; J gene: TRBJ1-6; V gene: TRBV11-2; CDR3 DNA: TGTGCCAGCAGCCCCAGGACAGTTTCCCCTCATAATTCACCCCTCCACTTT; CDR3 protein: CASSPRTVSPHNSPLHF
D gene: TRBD2; clone size: .; J gene: TRBJ2-3; V gene: TRBV14; CDR3 DNA: TGTGCCAGCAGCCAAGATAGCGGGGGAAGCACAGATACGCAGTATTTT; CDR3 protein: CASSQDSGGSTDTQYF
D gene: .; clone size: .; J gene: TRBJ1-1; V gene: TRBV5-3; CDR3 DNA: TGCGCCAGCAGCCAAAGAGCCGGCCCTGAAGCTTTCTTT; CDR3 protein: CASSQRAGPEAFF
D gene: .; clone size: .; J gene: TRBJ2-3; V gene: TRBV2; CDR3 DNA: TGTGCCAGCAGACGGGGGAACACAGATACGCAGTATTTT; CDR3 protein: CASRRGNTDTQYF
D gene: .; clone size: .; J gene: TRBJ1-2; V gene: TRBV19; CDR3 DNA: TGTGCCAGTAGTATAGGATTGGCAGCGGCCGCCGGTGGCTACACCTTC; CDR3 protein: CASSIGLAAAAGGYTF
D gene: TRBD1; clone size: .; J gene: TRBJ2-1; V gene: TRBV5-1; CDR3 DNA: TGCGCCAGCAGCCCCAGACTATTTACAGGGGGCGATGAGCAGTTCTTC; CDR3 protein: CASSPRLFTGGDEQFF
D gene: .; clone size: once; J gene: TRBJ2-7; V gene: TRBV10-3; CDR3 DNA: TGTGCCATCAGTGACGAATCCGACGAGCAGTACTTC; CDR3 protein: CAISDESDEQYF
D gene: .; clone size: .; J gene: TRBJ2-1; V gene: TRBV13; CDR3 DNA: TGTGCCAGCAGCTGGCAGGGGTCGCCTCACAATGAGCAGTTCTTC; CDR3 protein: CASSWQGSPHNEQFF
D gene: .; clone size: .; J gene: TRBJ2-1; V gene: TRBV27; CDR3 DNA: TGTGCCAGCAGGGGCCTAGGGGGAGCCCACGAGCAGTTCTTC; CDR3 protein: CASRGLGGAHEQFF
D gene: .; clone size: .; J gene: TRBJ1-1; V gene: TRBV27; CDR3 DNA: TGTGCCAGCGCTAGACTGATGATGAACACTGAAGCTTTCTTT; CDR3 protein: CASARLMMNTEAFF
D gene: TRBD1; clone size: .; J gene: TRBJ1-1; V gene: TRBV15; CDR3 DNA: TGTGCCACCAGCAGTCCCGGGACAGGGGGCACTGAAGCTTTCTTT; CDR3 protein: CATSSPGTGGTEAFF
D gene: TRBD2; clone size: .; J gene: TRBJ2-7; V gene: TRBV7-2; CDR3 DNA: TGTGCCAGCAGCTTGGGGGACTTTAGCGGGAGGAACTCCTACGAGCAGTACTTC; CDR3 protein: CASSLGDFSGRNSYEQYF
D gene: TRBD2; clone size: .; J gene: TRBJ2-7; V gene: TRBV7-9; CDR3 DNA: TGTGCCAGCAGCAGACTAGCGGGGACCGAGCAGTACTTC; CDR3 protein: CASSRLAGTEQYF
D gene: .; clone size: .; J gene: TRBJ2-7; V gene: TRBV7-9; CDR3 DNA: TGTGCCAGCAGCTTATTGGGGGCGCACAACGAGCAGTACTTC; CDR3 protein: CASSLLGAHNEQYF
D gene: .; clone size: .; J gene: TRBJ1-2; V gene: TRBV2; CDR3 DNA: TGTGCCAGCAGTGAATCCGGGGGCAACTATGGCTACACCTTC; CDR3 protein: CASSESGGNYGYTF
D gene: .; clone size: .; J gene: TRBJ2-7; V gene: TRBV29-1; CDR3 DNA: TGCAGCGTTGGTCTGGACGGAAGGACCTACGAGCAGTACTTC; CDR3 protein: CSVGLDGRTYEQYF